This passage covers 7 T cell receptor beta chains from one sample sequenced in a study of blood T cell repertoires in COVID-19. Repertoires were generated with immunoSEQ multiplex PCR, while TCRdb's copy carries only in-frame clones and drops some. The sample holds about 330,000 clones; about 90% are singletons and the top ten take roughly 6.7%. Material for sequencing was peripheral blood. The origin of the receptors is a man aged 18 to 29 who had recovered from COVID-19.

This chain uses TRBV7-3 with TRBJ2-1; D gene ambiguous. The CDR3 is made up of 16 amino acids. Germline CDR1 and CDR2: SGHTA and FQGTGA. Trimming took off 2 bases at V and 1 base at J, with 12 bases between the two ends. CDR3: CASSLLAAVSYNEQFF. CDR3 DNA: TGTGCCAGCAGCTTACTTGCGGCCGTTTCCTACAATGAGCAGTTCTTC.

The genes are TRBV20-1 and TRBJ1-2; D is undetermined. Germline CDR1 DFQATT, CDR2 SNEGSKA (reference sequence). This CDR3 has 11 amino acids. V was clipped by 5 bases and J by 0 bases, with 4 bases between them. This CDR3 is CSAVTNYGYTF. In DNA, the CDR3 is TGCAGTGCTGTCACTAACTATGGCTACACCTTC.

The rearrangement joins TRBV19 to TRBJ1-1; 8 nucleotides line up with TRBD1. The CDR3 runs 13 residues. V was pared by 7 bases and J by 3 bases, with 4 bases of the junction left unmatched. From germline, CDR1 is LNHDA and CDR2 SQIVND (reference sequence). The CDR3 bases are TGTGCCAGTATGGACAGGGTCCACACTGAAGCTTTCTTT. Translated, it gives CASMDRVHTEAFF.

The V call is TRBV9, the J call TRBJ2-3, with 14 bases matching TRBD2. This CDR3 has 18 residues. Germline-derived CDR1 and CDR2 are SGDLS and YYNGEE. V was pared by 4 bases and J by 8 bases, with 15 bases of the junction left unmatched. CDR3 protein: CASSTGTSGGPVVGTQYF. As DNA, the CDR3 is TGTGCCAGCAGCACCGGGACTAGCGGGGGCCCCGTTGTAGGTACGCAGTATTTT.

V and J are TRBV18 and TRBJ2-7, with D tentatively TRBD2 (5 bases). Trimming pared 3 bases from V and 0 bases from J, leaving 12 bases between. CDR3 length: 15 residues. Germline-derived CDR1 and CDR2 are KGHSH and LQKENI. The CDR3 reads CASSPGSVLSYEQYF. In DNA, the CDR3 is TGTGCCAGCTCACCGGGGAGCGTTCTCTCCTACGAGCAGTACTTC.

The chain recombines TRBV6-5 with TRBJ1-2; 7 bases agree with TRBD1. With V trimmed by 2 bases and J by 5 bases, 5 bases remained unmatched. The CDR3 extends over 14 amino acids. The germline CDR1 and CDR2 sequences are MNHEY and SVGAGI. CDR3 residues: CASSYRQGGYGYTF. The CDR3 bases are TGTGCCAGCAGTTACCGCCAGGGGGGATATGGCTACACCTTC.

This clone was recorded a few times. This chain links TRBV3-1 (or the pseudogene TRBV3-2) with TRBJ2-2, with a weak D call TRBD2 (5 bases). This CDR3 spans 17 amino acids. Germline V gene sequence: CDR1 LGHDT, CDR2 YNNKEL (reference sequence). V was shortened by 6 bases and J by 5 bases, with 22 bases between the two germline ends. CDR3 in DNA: TGTGCCAGCAGTCGGTACGGGTCAACGTCGGGAACCGGGGAGCTGTTTTTT. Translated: CASSRYGSTSGTGELFF.